The 29 T cell receptor beta chains listed next were all sequenced from one sample in a study of naive and memory T cell subsets. Both TRBC1 and TRBC2 were covered by a beta constant-region primer of two equimolar oligonucleotides. TCRdb passed the UMI-ligation and nested PCR reads through MiXCR, listing each CDR3 protein once. The sample consists of 81,000 or so distinct CDR3 sequences, about 6.5% of them appearing once. Material for sequencing was central memory CD4+ T cells from blood. Receptors originate from a human donor in good health.

The sample holds a few counts of this clonotype. The V gene is TRBV12-3 or TRBV12-4, the J gene TRBJ1-1; 7 bases match TRBD1. J lost 11 bases, V lost 7 bases, and 16 bases had no gene match. This CDR3 has 14 residues. The DNA for the CDR3 is TGTGCCAGCACCCAGGGGGGGAAAGGCGACACTGCTTTCTTT. Its protein is CASTQGGKGDTAFF.

This rearrangement joins TRBV9 to TRBJ1-3; tentatively, D is TRBD1 (5 bases). This CDR3 is built from 16 residues. CDR1 is SGDLS, CDR2 YYNGEE, per germline. V lost 4 bases and J 0 bases, leaving 14 bases between the germline ends. The CDR3 sequence: CASSPLGTLSGNTIYF. The CDR3 coding sequence is TGTGCCAGCAGCCCCCTTGGGACCCTCTCTGGAAACACCATATATTTT. The full variable domain, in which reference TRBV9 and TRBJ1-3 provide the parts outside the CDR3, is DSGVTQTPKHLITATGQRVTLRCSPRSGDLSVYWYQQSLDQGLQFLIQYYNGEERAKGNILERFSAQQFPDLHSELNLSSLELGDSALYFCASSPLGTLSGNTIYFGEGSWLTVV.

This clonotype has ten or more counts. The rearrangement uses TRBV5-4 and TRBJ2-3, with 7 bases matching TRBD2. Germline CDR1 is SGHNT and CDR2 is YYREEE (reference sequence). V dropped 4 bases and J dropped 5; count of bases not matched to a gene: 7. The CDR3 runs 14 residues. The chain's CDR3 is CASSHGTKVDTQYF. The CDR3 bases are TGTGCCAGCAGCCACGGGACTAAAGTAGATACGCAGTATTTT.

This clonotype was recorded a few times. The chain employs TRBV7-8 and TRBJ2-7; 9 bases are shared with TRBD1. V was pared by 1 base and J by 6 bases, with 10 bases of the junction left unmatched. The germline V gene has CDR1 SGHVS and CDR2 FQNEAQ. The length of the CDR3 is 16 residues. The CDR3, as DNA: TGTGCCAGCAGCTTAGGAGGTCTAACAGGGGGCGGCGAGCAGTACTTC. It yields the protein CASSLGGLTGGGEQYF.

This chain uses TRBV7-2 with TRBJ2-5; no reliable D call. V gave up 6 bases and J gave up 2 bases, with 7 bases separating them. This CDR3 is 12 amino acids long. Germline V gene lookup returns CDR1 SGHTA and CDR2 FQGNSA. The CDR3 DNA sequence: TGTGCCAGCAGACGAGCGCAAGAGACCCAGTACTTC. Translated: CASRRAQETQYF.

Points on this clonotype: This may be a read error, as it is one base from a much larger clone. V usage is TRBV7-3 and J usage is TRBJ1-6, with D tentatively TRBD1 (5 bases). CDR3 size: 14 residues. CDR1 SGHTA and CDR2 FQGTGA come from the germline V gene. CDR3 DNA: TGTGTCAGCAGCTTAAAGCTCGGGACTTCACCCCTCCACTTT. Translated: CVSSLKLGTSPLHF.

This clonotype appeared many times. No conserved phenylalanine or tryptophan is present at the end of the CDR3, so a read error is the likely explanation. The limits of the CDR3 on the DNA are not certain, so only TCRdb's listed CDR3 is given. The J gene is TRBJ1-5, the V gene TRBV3-2. TRBV3-2 counts as a pseudogene. 10 amino acids form the CDR3, both terminal residues included. CDR3 amino acids: CASSRKAPNL.

This clonotype was seen ten or more times. J is TRBJ1-6 and V is TRBV6-5; TRBD1 agrees at 11 bases. The J segment lost 10 bases and the V segment lost 0 bases, leaving 5 bases of the junction unmatched. This CDR3 is built from 16 residues. The germline gives CDR1 MNHEY, CDR2 SVGAGI. The CDR3 DNA follows: TGTGCCAGCAGTTACTCCGGGACAGGGGGACGCTCACCCCTCCACTTT. This encodes CASSYSGTGGRSPLHF.

This clonotype was counted ten times or more. CDR3 amino acids: CASQLWGGFDEAFF. The CDR3 DNA reads TGTGCCAGCCAGTTATGGGGAGGGTTTGATGAAGCTTTCTTT. The rearrangement joins TRBV27 to TRBJ1-1; D is unresolved. Trimming stripped 8 bases from V and 7 bases from J, with 20 bases between. The CDR3 has 14 amino acids. CDR1 and CDR2 (germline): MNHEY, SMNVEV (reference sequence).

This clonotype occurred many times. This rearrangement joins TRBV27 to TRBJ2-5, with no clear D. Germline CDR1 MNHEY, CDR2 SMNVEV (reference sequence). The CDR3 runs 14 residues. V was cut by 2 bases and J by 0 bases, with 7 bases left in between. CDR3 sequence (DNA): TGTGCCAGCAGTTTAAGGCGGTACCAAGAGACCCAGTACTTC. Translated, it gives CASSLRRYQETQYF.

This clonotype was seen ten or more times. CDR3 nucleotides: TGTGCCAGCAGCTTTCAGGGTGGAATCGCAGCCGAGCAGTACTTC. Translating it yields CASSFQGGIAAEQYF. The chain links TRBV7-2 to TRBJ2-7; TRBD1 is a possible D gene (5 bases). V was pared by 3 bases and J by 6 bases, with 18 bases between. CDR1 SGHTA and CDR2 FQGNSA come from the germline V gene. This CDR3 contains 15 residues.

This clonotype was counted many times. The J gene is TRBJ2-2, the V gene TRBV20-1; D is unresolved. Germline CDR1 is DFQATT and CDR2 is SNEGSKA (reference sequence). V was trimmed by 6 bases and J by 1 base, leaving 9 bases between them. The CDR3 runs 13 residues. CDR3 sequence reads: CSARTQNTGELFF. As DNA, the CDR3 is TGCAGTGCACGAACCCAGAACACCGGGGAGCTGTTTTTT.

This chain joins TRBV14 and TRBJ2-5, with no clear D. Germline assignment: CDR1 SGHDN and CDR2 FVKESK. This CDR3 is built from 12 residues. Trimming took off 3 bases at V and 4 bases at J, with 6 bases between the two ends. Here the CDR3 DNA reads TGTGCCAGCAGCCAGCGCCCAGAGACCCAGTACTTC. Its translation is CASSQRPETQYF. Combining the CDR3 with reference TRBV14 and TRBJ2-5 gives the whole variable domain EAGVTQFPSHSVIEKGQTVTLRCDPISGHDNLYWYRRVMGKEIKFLLHFVKESKQDESGMPNNRFLAERTGGTYSTLKVQPAELEDSGVYFCASSQRPETQYFGPGTRLLVL.

This clonotype was seen more than once but under ten times. The chain employs TRBV2 and TRBJ2-3, with TRBD2 identical over 10 bases. The germline gives CDR1 SNHLY, CDR2 FYNNEI. V lost 3 bases and J lost 1; bases outside the gene matches: 4. This CDR3 spans 16 amino acids. In DNA form, the CDR3 reads TGTGCCAGCAGTGACCTAGCGGGAGCTGGCACAGATACGCAGTATTTT. This codes for CASSDLAGAGTDTQYF.

This clonotype turned up a few times. The gene calls are TRBV7-2 and TRBJ1-5; the D is unclear. The V end was cut by 3 bases, the J end by 0 bases, with 12 bases between. Per germline, CDR1 SGHTA and CDR2 FQGNSA. This CDR3 contains 16 residues. The CDR3 protein is CASSLSLAYSNQPQHF. Here the CDR3 DNA reads TGTGCCAGCAGCTTGTCGTTAGCTTATAGCAATCAGCCCCAGCATTTT. Full variable domain (missing parts from reference TRBV7-2 and TRBJ1-5): GAGVSQSPSNKVTEKGKDVELRCDPISGHTALYWYRQSLGQGLEFLIYFQGNSAPDKSGLPSDRFSAERTGGSVSTLTIQRTQQEDSAVYLCASSLSLAYSNQPQHFGDGTRLSIL.

This clonotype has at least ten counts. V and J are TRBV3-1 and TRBJ2-7; D might be TRBD1 or TRBD2, each matching 5 bases. The CDR3 loop spans 14 amino acids. V lost 2 bases and J lost 0, with 8 bases in between. CDR1 and CDR2 from the germline V gene are LGHDT and YNNKEL (reference sequence). The CDR3 DNA reads as TGTGCCAGCAGCCAACGGGGCTCCTCCTACGAGCAGTACTTC. Translated: CASSQRGSSYEQYF.

The V and J genes are TRBV7-9 and TRBJ2-5; D assignment may be TRBD1 or TRBD2 (6 bases each). Germline CDR1 and CDR2: SEHNR and FQNEAQ (reference sequence). This CDR3 spans 15 amino acids. V was trimmed by 5 bases and J by 3 bases, leaving 16 bases between them. CDR3 sequence reads: CASSPIGGYEETQYF. CDR3 in DNA: TGTGCCAGCAGCCCAATCGGGGGCTATGAAGAGACCCAGTACTTC. Using reference TRBV7-9 and TRBJ2-5 for the parts outside the CDR3, the full variable domain is DTGVSQNPRHKITKRGQNVTFRCDPISEHNRLYWYRQTLGQGPEFLTYFQNEAQLEKSRLLSDRFSAERPKGSFSTLEIQRTEQGDSAMYLCASSPIGGYEETQYFGPGTRLLVL.

This clonotype was seen more than once but under ten times. The chain couples TRBV4-2 to TRBJ2-5, with TRBD2 as a possible D gene (6 bases). With 1 base removed from V and 3 bases from J, the gap between germline ends came to 18 bases. Germline CDR1 and CDR2: LGHNA and YNFKEQ. The CDR3 extends over 17 amino acids. The CDR3 DNA sequence: TGTGCCAGCAGCCAAGTCGCGGGGTCCAAGGTGGAAGAGACCCAGTACTTC. It is translated as CASSQVAGSKVEETQYF.

The chain combines TRBV5-5 with TRBJ2-1; 9 bases match TRBD2. The germline CDR1 and CDR2 sequences are SGHKS and YYEKEE (reference sequence). This CDR3 has 15 amino acids. The trim removed 2 bases at V and 7 bases at J, leaving 7 bases unmatched. For the CDR3, the DNA is TGTGCCAGCAGCTTAGCGGGAGGAATTAGGAATGAGCAGTTCTTC. Amino acids: CASSLAGGIRNEQFF.

This clonotype came up a few times. The chain combines TRBV29-1 with TRBJ1-1, with D maybe TRBD1 (6 bases). Deletions cut 2 bases from V and 10 bases from J, with 11 bases between. Per the germline V gene, CDR1 is SQVTM and CDR2 is ANQGSEA. This CDR3 comprises 11 residues. Here the CDR3 DNA reads TGCAGCGTTGAATGGGGGGCCGGAGCTTTCTTT. Its protein product is CSVEWGAGAFF.

The chain employs TRBV6-5 and TRBJ2-7; TRBD2 matches at 12 bases. J gave up 6 bases and V 7 bases, and 7 bases lay outside the gene matches. This CDR3 has 14 amino acids. Germline loops: CDR1 MNHEY, CDR2 SVGAGI. The DNA for the CDR3 is TGTGCCAGCAATTCTAGCGGGAGGGGCTGCGAGCAGTACTTC. Encoded protein: CASNSSGRGCEQYF.

J is TRBJ2-7 and V is TRBV20-1, with TRBD2 matching over 10 bases. The length of the CDR3 is 15 residues. Germline V gene lookup returns CDR1 DFQATT and CDR2 SNEGSKA (reference sequence). Unmatched junction bases numbered 6, after V lost 0 bases and J lost 4 bases. The CDR3 DNA reads as TGCAGTGCTAGAGATCCGGCTAGCGGGAGATACGAGCAGTACTTC. Translating it yields CSARDPASGRYEQYF.

This clonotype has ten or more counts. CDR3 protein: CSVEGAEGNTIYF. The CDR3, as DNA: TGCAGCGTTGAAGGGGCGGAAGGAAACACCATATATTTT. The V call is TRBV29-1, the J call TRBJ1-3; D is unclear. V lost 1 base and J 4 bases, leaving 8 bases between the germline ends. The CDR3 runs to 13 residues. Germline CDR1 reads SQVTM; CDR2 reads ANQGSEA. Filled out from reference TRBV29-1 and TRBJ1-3, the complete variable domain reads SAVISQKPSRDICQRGTSLTIQCQVDSQVTMMFWYRQQPGQSLTLIATANQGSEATYESGFVIDKFPISRPNLTFSTLTVSNMSPEDSSIYLCSVEGAEGNTIYFGEGSWLTVV.

The chain couples TRBV19 to TRBJ1-1, with D possibly matching TRBD1 (5 bases). Germline lookup yields CDR1 LNHDA and CDR2 SQIVND (reference sequence). The CDR3 consists of 14 residues. V dropped 11 bases and J dropped 1 base, with 17 bases sitting between them. CDR3 coding DNA: TGTGCCCGCCCTAGGGGCTGGGGGAACACTGAAGCTTTCTTT. Translation gives CARPRGWGNTEAFF.

The gene calls are TRBV30 and TRBJ1-1; D is possibly TRBD1 (5 bases). The CDR3 consists of 14 residues. Germline V gives CDR1 GTSNPN, CDR2 SVGIG (reference sequence). V was pared by 6 bases and J by 4 bases, with 18 bases between. DNA of the CDR3: TGTGCCTGCCGCATTTCAGGGAGTAGCACTGAAGCTTTCTTT. It is translated as CACRISGSSTEAFF.

In its sample, this clonotype was seen many times. The rearrangement links TRBV5-4 to TRBJ2-3, with no clear D. CDR1 and CDR2 from the germline V gene are SGHNT and YYREEE (reference sequence). The CDR3 has 13 amino acids. Trimming left V 9 bases short and J 0 bases short, with 11 bases between. The CDR3 loop reads CATTIQSTDTQYF. In DNA, the CDR3 is TGTGCCACGACAATTCAAAGCACAGATACGCAGTATTTT.

This clonotype was detected many times. This chain uses TRBV20-1 with TRBJ2-7; 7 bases line up with TRBD1. Germline values: CDR1 DFQATT, CDR2 SNEGSKA (reference sequence). V lost 7 bases, J lost 3 bases, and 12 bases stayed unmatched. The CDR3 runs 14 residues. This CDR3 is CSGTRQGLGYEQYF. The CDR3 nucleotides read TGCAGTGGGACCCGACAGGGCCTGGGCTACGAGCAGTACTTC.

The chain joins TRBV20-1 to TRBJ2-3; TRBD2 aligns across 11 bases. The CDR3 is 19 residues long. Germline CDR1 DFQATT, CDR2 SNEGSKA (reference sequence). J lost 3 bases, V lost 3 bases, and 17 bases had no gene match. In DNA form, the CDR3 reads TGCAGTGCTAGGAGGGATAGCGGGAGGGCCTTATTTTCTACAGATACGCAGTATTTT. Translation gives CSARRDSGRALFSTDTQYF.

The CDR3 is CASSQVRVWGGTEAFF. CDR3 DNA sequence: TGTGCCAGCAGCCAAGTCCGGGTCTGGGGTGGCACTGAAGCTTTCTTT. V is TRBV3-1 and J is TRBJ1-1; D not certain. From germline, CDR1 is LGHDT and CDR2 YNNKEL (reference sequence). Trimming stripped 1 base from V and 4 bases from J, with 16 bases between. The length of the CDR3 is 16 residues.